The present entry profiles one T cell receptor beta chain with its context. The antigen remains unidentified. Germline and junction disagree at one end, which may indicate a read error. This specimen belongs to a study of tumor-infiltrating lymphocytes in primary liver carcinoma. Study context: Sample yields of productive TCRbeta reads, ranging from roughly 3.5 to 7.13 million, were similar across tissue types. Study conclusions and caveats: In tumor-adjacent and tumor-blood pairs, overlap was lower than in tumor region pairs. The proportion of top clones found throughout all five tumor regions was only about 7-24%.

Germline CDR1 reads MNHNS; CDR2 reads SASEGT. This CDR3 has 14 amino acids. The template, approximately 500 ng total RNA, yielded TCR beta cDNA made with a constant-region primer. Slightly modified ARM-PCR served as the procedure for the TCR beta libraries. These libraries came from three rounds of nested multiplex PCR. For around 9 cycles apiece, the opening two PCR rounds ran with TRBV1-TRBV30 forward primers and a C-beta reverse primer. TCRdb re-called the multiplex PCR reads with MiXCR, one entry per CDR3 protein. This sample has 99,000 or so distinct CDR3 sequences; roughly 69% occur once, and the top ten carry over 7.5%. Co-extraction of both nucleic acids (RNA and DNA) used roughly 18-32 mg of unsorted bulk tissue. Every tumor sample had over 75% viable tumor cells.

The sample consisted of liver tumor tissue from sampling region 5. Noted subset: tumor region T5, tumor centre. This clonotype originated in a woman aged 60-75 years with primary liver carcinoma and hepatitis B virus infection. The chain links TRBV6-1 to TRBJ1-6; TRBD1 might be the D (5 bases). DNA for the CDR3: TGTGCCAGTAATACGATGGGACTGAATTCACCCCTCCAGTTT. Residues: CASNTMGLNSPLQF.